This T cell receptor (beta chain) was recorded in a study of regulatory T cells in long-lasting Graves disease. Construction of the TCR beta libraries employed iRepertoire HTBI primers in conjunction with Arm-PCR of CDR3 regions. TCRdb re-analysed the multiplex PCR reads in MiXCR, keeping a single row per CDR3 protein. Of 350,000 to 500,000 distinct CDR3 sequences listed, around 20% are singletons. Time point reported: persistent/refractory GD, antithyroid drugs over 5 years with positive TRAb. Scientists built the TCR library using RNA that was extracted from PBMCs. Graves' disease was diagnosed by American Thyroid Association guidelines. Each patient gave Nine milliliters of EDTA-anticoagulated peripheral blood. The study's findings and limits: TCR diversity was lower in persistent Graves' patients than in newly diagnosed ones. Analyses excluded thyroid tissue, covering peripheral blood alone.

This clonotype was detected many times. No antigen is known for it. CDR1 and CDR2 (germline): LNHNV, YYDKDF (reference sequence). CDR3 length equals 14 residues. V shed 0 bases and J shed 9 bases, with 12 bases lying between them. The sequences come from peripheral blood mononuclear cells (PBMCs), collected when the disease was refractory, from a patient treated with antithyroid drugs. The V call is TRBV15, the J call TRBJ1-5; no definite D call. The TCR originated in a female donor with Graves disease. The CDR3 coding sequence is TGTGCCACCAGCAGAGATAGTAAAATAACGCCCCAGCATTTT. It specifies CATSRDSKITPQHF.